The clone carrying this TCR beta chain has ten or more counts. Its antigen is undetermined. These data are taken from a study of identical twins. Points from the study as a whole: Less excess twin sharing appeared in beta out-of-frame sequences. Abundant beta clonotypes from cord blood bore fewer insertions; memory repertoires lacked this pattern. Compared with models, monozygotic twins showed more out-of-frame TCR alpha sharing.

Through template switching, a universal primer site was introduced, and the cDNA contained unique molecular identifiers. MiXCR, applied by TCRdb to the 5' RACE reads, yields one record per CDR3 protein. This sample has hundreds of thousands of distinct CDR3 sequences, with 7.5% found just once. The germline gives CDR1 LNHDA, CDR2 SQIVND (reference sequence). V was shortened by 7 bases and J by 0 bases, with 19 bases between the two germline ends. CDR3 size: 17 residues. The same sample was also studied in work on yellow fever vaccine responses in identical twins.

The sequence was obtained from a woman under 30 in good health. The sequencing input was memory (CD45RO+) T cells sorted from blood. The rearrangement links TRBV19 to TRBJ2-4; D is tentatively TRBD1 or TRBD2 (5 bases each). The CDR3 spells CASNPETGPLAKNIQYF. DNA of the CDR3: TGTGCCAGTAACCCCGAAACGGGGCCTTTAGCCAAAAACATTCAGTACTTC.